This TCR beta chain emerged from a study of blood T cell repertoires in COVID-19 (dated by TCRdb to 2018 to 2020). Turning to the overall study: Collaborator samples came from the United States, Italy and Spain and covered acute and convalescent phases of COVID-19. The repertoires were released in a freely available public database meant as a resource for research on the immune response to SARS-CoV-2. The dataset comprised deeply sampled blood TCRbeta repertoires from subjects exposed to, actively infected with, or recovered from COVID-19. Where available, HLA class I and class II types were taken from metadata supplied by the sample provider and were not determined by assay-based typing. The prospective study material was composed of cDNA or gDNA derived from T cells, B-cell-depleted T cells, or PBMCs. Samples were obtained from the ongoing ImmuneRACE study (first 160 participants) and from 1,000 to 1,500 subjects provided by 6 global collaborators. Sample metadata almost always included a de-identified subject ID, COVID-19 status, age in years and sex. The research as a whole found: How much clinical and demographic metadata was included differed by source and by participant, and the metadata was provided uncurated.

Collaborating institutions collected whole blood in K2EDTA tubes following their own protocols. For TCRbeta analysis, collaborator samples were shipped as frozen whole blood, as isolated PBMCs, or as DNA extracted from either sample type. In the case of this clone: No antigen is known for it. Base qualities are missing; no much larger clone stands one base away.

The immunoSEQ Assay, a bias-controlled multiplex PCR, was used to amplify TCRbeta CDR3 regions from genomic DNA. The paper's data handling went like this. Within the assay, amplification of reference gene primers was used to estimate how many nucleated cells each sample contained. Sequence reads were collapsed and filtered to measure the absolute abundance of every unique TCRbeta CDR3 rearrangement. Productive Simpson clonality was computed per sample as the square root of Simpson's diversity index over productive rearrangements. TCRdb stores this immuneACCESS table with in-frame sequences only. Part of the clones is absent; in the studies checked, under half of the shortfall reflects unresolved V genes, and no reason is known for the rest. The DNA gave D and trimming, while V, J and clone size come from that table. This sample holds about 260,000 clones; roughly 90% were observed only once. Jointly, the top ten make up over 0.55% of the sample.

V is cut back by 2 bases and J by 5 bases, with 10 bases in the junction unmatched. The germline V gene supplies CDR1 MNHEY and CDR2 SVGEGT. The CDR3 holds 16 amino acids from the cysteine to the phenylalanine. Solely the CDR3 DNA is kept, with 48 bases framed from the first base. Recombination connected TRBV6-2 or TRBV6-3 to TRBJ1-1; 8 central bases correspond to TRBD1. This clonotype was sampled from a human donor in a cohort sampled during active COVID-19. Sequencing was done on a sample of peripheral blood. CDR3 loop: CASSYAYRQGWTEAFF. The sequenced DNA is TGTGCCAGCAGTTACGCCTACCGACAGGGGTGGACTGAAGCTTTCTTT.